This T cell receptor beta chain emerged from a study of response to subunit inactivated influenza vaccine. Unmatched junction bases numbered 7, after V lost 1 base and J lost 8 bases. Germline loops: CDR1 MGHRA, CDR2 YSYEKL. This CDR3 is built from 15 residues. TCRdb processed the RT-PCR reads anew with MiXCR; each CDR3 protein has one entry. Of about 700,000 distinct CDR3 sequences listed, 12% to 15% are singletons. This clonotype was seen a few times. Its antigen is unidentified. Study-wide results and caveats: Each seasonal flu vaccination may recruit only limited new T cells, authors suggested.

The source of this sequence is a man between 50 and 59 years old who received an inactivated influenza vaccine. The chain combines TRBV4-1 with TRBJ2-1; 8 bases line up with TRBD2. The material was PBMCs from blood, obtained around two weeks before vaccination. CDR3 coding DNA: TGCGCCAGCAGCCAAGCGTCGCCGGGAGGGTATGAGCAGTTCTTC. It translates to CASSQASPGGYEQFF.